A selection of T cell receptor beta chains follows, all from one sample in a study of memory CD4+ T cells and cytomegalovirus serostatus. Generated by immunoSEQ multiplex PCR, the TCRdb table keeps only in-frame clones and is missing some. The sample has roughly 50,000 clones, more than 65% seen once. Sequencing input: memory CD4+ T cells from blood. The origin of the receptors is an adult in good health and CMV-seronegative. Some clones in this sample may be carry-over from other donors' samples. Each CDR3 is given with its conserved first and last residue. D genes are given only for firm matches. Some rows have no size entry. The others give once, few or many, or a class for an expanded clone.

-	-	TRBV18	TRBJ1-1	CASSPSSRNTEAFF	TGTGCCAGCTCACCCTCTTCTCGGAACACTGAAGCTTTCTTT
-	once	TRBV5-1	TRBJ2-2	CASSLRWASNTGELFF	TGCGCCAGCAGCTTGAGGTGGGCTAGTAACACCGGGGAGCTGTTTTTT
-	-	TRBV6-1	TRBJ1-2	CASSEVLQNYGYTF	TGTGCCAGCAGTGAAGTTCTACAGAACTATGGCTACACCTTC
TRBD1	-	TRBV5-1	TRBJ1-2	CASSPGQGAVDGYTF	TGCGCCAGCAGCCCCGGACAGGGGGCGGTTGATGGCTACACCTTC
-	-	TRBV7-6	TRBJ2-1	CASSLTGGSYNEQFF	TGTGCCAGCAGCTTAACCGGGGGCTCTTACAATGAGCAGTTCTTC
TRBD1	once	TRBV18	TRBJ2-7	CASSWDRYYEQYF	TGTGCCAGCTCCTGGGACAGGTACTACGAGCAGTACTTC
-	-	TRBV18	TRBJ2-7	CASSLDSYEQYF	TGTGCCAGCTCCCTAGACTCCTACGAGCAGTACTTC
TRBD1	-	TRBV28	TRBJ1-2	CASGQGSYGYTF	TGTGCTTCGGGACAGGGCAGCTATGGCTACACCTTC
TRBD2	-	TRBV6-1	TRBJ2-2	CASRGGIGASGELFF	TGTGCCAGCAGGGGAGGGATAGGGGCGAGCGGGGAGCTGTTTTTT
TRBD1	-	TRBV4-3	TRBJ1-5	CASSQRWDSLNQPQHF	TGCGCCAGCAGCCAAAGATGGGACAGCTTAAATCAGCCCCAGCATTTT
-	-	TRBV11-2	TRBJ1-2	CASSTVRDLERGYTF	TGTGCCAGCAGCACCGTCCGGGATCTAGAGCGCGGCTACACCTTC
-	-	TRBV28	TRBJ2-7	CASSFWPYEQYF	TGTGCCAGCAGTTTTTGGCCCTACGAGCAGTACTTC
-	-	TRBV28	TRBJ2-4	CASSVLQGGAKNIQYF	TGTGCCAGCAGCGTACTACAGGGAGGAGCCAAAAACATTCAGTACTTC
-	few	TRBV29-1	TRBJ2-7	CSVDDSYEQYF	TGCAGCGTGGACGATTCCTACGAGCAGTACTTC
-	few	TRBV5-4	TRBJ1-2	CASSLAQVNYGYTF	TGTGCCAGCAGCTTGGCACAGGTCAACTATGGCTACACCTTC
TRBD1	-	TRBV28	TRBJ2-7	CASSDRGPGSYEQYF	TGTGCCAGCAGTGACAGGGGGCCTGGGTCCTACGAGCAGTACTTC
TRBD1	-	TRBV7-3	TRBJ1-1	CASSQTGGRVTEAFF	TGTGCCAGCAGCCAAACAGGGGGGAGAGTCACTGAAGCTTTCTTT
-	many	TRBV10-3	TRBJ2-6	CAISDRDKAGRVANVLTF	TGTGCCATCAGTGATCGGGACAAAGCTGGACGAGTGGCCAACGTCCTGACTTTC
-	-	TRBV6-6	TRBJ2-4	CASSFSQGRMIQYF	TGTGCCAGCAGTTTCTCGCAGGGGCGGATGATTCAGTACTTC
-	-	TRBV28	TRBJ1-2	CASSLGVNYGYTF	TGTGCCAGCAGTTTAGGGGTTAACTATGGCTACACCTTC
TRBD2	-	TRBV7-2	TRBJ2-5	CASSFGLAGGRETQYF	TGTGCCAGCAGCTTCGGACTAGCGGGAGGGCGAGAGACCCAGTACTTC
-	-	TRBV6-6	TRBJ2-1	CASSYSSGRNEQFF	TGTGCCAGCAGTTACTCGAGCGGGCGCAATGAGCAGTTCTTC
TRBD2	-	TRBV7-9	TRBJ2-5	CASSFTGLAKNQAKETQYF	TGTGCCAGCAGCTTTACGGGACTAGCAAAAAACCAAGCAAAAGAGACCCAGTACTTC
TRBD1	-	TRBV6-1	TRBJ2-7	CASRDRGPYEQYF	TGTGCCAGCAGGGACAGGGGACCCTACGAGCAGTACTTC
-	-	TRBV7-2	TRBJ1-2	CASSLGAPRGYGYTF	TGTGCCAGCAGCTTAGGGGCCCCCCGCGGCTATGGCTACACCTTC
TRBD2	-	TRBV19	TRBJ2-7	CASSVKRESEQYF	TGTGCCAGTAGTGTTAAGCGGGAGAGTGAGCAGTACTTC
TRBD1	-	TRBV19	TRBJ1-2	CASSQRTGVGYGYTF	TGTGCCAGTAGCCAAAGGACAGGGGTAGGCTATGGCTACACCTTC
TRBD1	-	TRBV19	TRBJ1-5	CASTQDRVGYNQPQHF	TGTGCCAGTACCCAGGACAGGGTGGGTTACAATCAGCCCCAGCATTTT
TRBD2	-	TRBV7-3	TRBJ2-1	CASSPAGGANEQFF	TGTGCCAGCAGCCCAGCGGGAGGAGCAAATGAGCAGTTCTTC
TRBD1	-	TRBV9	TRBJ2-2	CASRGTGDTGELFF	TGTGCCAGCAGGGGGACAGGAGACACCGGGGAGCTGTTTTTT
TRBD2	-	TRBV2	TRBJ2-5	CASSEGLAGGLGETQYF	TGTGCCAGCAGTGAAGGGCTAGCGGGAGGGCTAGGAGAGACCCAGTACTTC
-	-	TRBV28	TRBJ2-2	CASTGGSGTGELFF	TGTGCCAGCACCGGAGGTTCGGGAACCGGGGAGCTGTTTTTT
TRBD1	-	TRBV28	TRBJ2-2	CASSPWTGGRTGELFF	TGTGCCAGCAGCCCATGGACAGGGGGCAGGACCGGGGAGCTGTTTTTT
-	-	TRBV11-2	TRBJ1-1	CASSPPRTEAFF	TGTGCCAGCAGCCCCCCGCGCACTGAAGCTTTCTTT
TRBD1	-	TRBV5-1	TRBJ2-5	CASWGQNKETQYF	TGCGCCAGTTGGGGACAGAACAAAGAGACCCAGTACTTC
-	once	TRBV9	TRBJ2-1	CASSVGAGSYNEQFF	TGTGCCAGCAGCGTAGGGGCAGGATCCTACAATGAGCAGTTCTTC
-	-	TRBV30	TRBJ1-1	CAWSVSSWANTEAFF	TGTGCCTGGAGTGTATCCTCGTGGGCGAACACTGAAGCTTTCTTT
-	-	TRBV2	TRBJ1-3	CASSARGGNTIYF	TGTGCCAGCAGTGCCCGCGGGGGAAACACCATATATTTT
-	-	TRBV28	TRBJ2-7	CASNRGGATYEQYF	TGTGCCAGTAACCGAGGGGGGGCGACCTACGAGCAGTACTTC
TRBD2	-	TRBV5-1	TRBJ2-1	CASSLVSSGPYNEQFF	TGCGCCAGCAGCTTGGTGTCTAGCGGACCATACAATGAGCAGTTCTTC
-	few	TRBV5-6	TRBJ1-5	CASSAGPESNQPQHF	TGTGCCAGCAGCGCTGGGCCGGAAAGCAATCAGCCCCAGCATTTT
-	-	TRBV4-2	TRBJ2-3	CASSQDGTSTDTQYF	TGTGCCAGCAGCCAAGACGGGACTAGCACAGATACGCAGTATTTT
-	-	TRBV4-2	TRBJ1-4	CASSSGKGNEKLFF	TGTGCCAGCAGCTCAGGGAAGGGTAATGAAAAACTGTTTTTT
-	-	TRBV5-1	TRBJ1-1	CASSLVWAGENTEAFF	TGCGCCAGCAGCTTGGTGTGGGCAGGGGAGAACACTGAAGCTTTCTTT
TRBD2	-	TRBV2	TRBJ2-5	CASRGFSGRRSETQYF	TGTGCCAGCAGAGGCTTCAGCGGGAGGAGGTCGGAGACCCAGTACTTC
-	-	TRBV9	TRBJ2-6	CASSVVLSGANVLTF	TGTGCCAGCAGCGTAGTCCTCTCTGGGGCCAACGTCCTGACTTTC
-	few	TRBV4-1	TRBJ1-4	CASSQRRDATNEKLFF	TGCGCCAGCAGCCAGCGCAGGGATGCAACTAATGAAAAACTGTTTTTT
-	-	TRBV21-1	TRBJ2-3	CASSTLAGTTDTQYF	TGTGCCAGCAGCACACTAGCGGGTACCACAGATACGCAGTATTTT
TRBD1	-	TRBV27	TRBJ2-7	CASSQGTGGFYEQYF	TGTGCCAGCAGTCAAGGGACAGGAGGCTTCTACGAGCAGTACTTC
TRBD1	-	TRBV19	TRBJ1-4	CASSLGQGNEKLFF	TGTGCCAGTAGTCTCGGACAGGGGAATGAAAAACTGTTTTTT
-	-	TRBV20-1	TRBJ2-3	CSAHRQLTQYF	TGCAGTGCCCACCGACAGCTAACGCAGTATTTT